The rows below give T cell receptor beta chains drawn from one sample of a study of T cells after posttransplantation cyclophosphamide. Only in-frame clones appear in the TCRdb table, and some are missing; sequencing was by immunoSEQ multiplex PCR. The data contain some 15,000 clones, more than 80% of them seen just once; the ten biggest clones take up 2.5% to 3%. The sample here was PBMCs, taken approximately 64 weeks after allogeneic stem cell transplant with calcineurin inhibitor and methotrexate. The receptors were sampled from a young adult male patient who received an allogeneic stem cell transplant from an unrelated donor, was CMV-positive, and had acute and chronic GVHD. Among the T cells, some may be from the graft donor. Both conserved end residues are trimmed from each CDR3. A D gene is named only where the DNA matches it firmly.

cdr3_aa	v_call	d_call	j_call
SAARARNTEAF	TRBV29-1	.	TRBJ1-1
ASSRQGAGNQPQH	TRBV28	TRBD1	TRBJ1-5
ASRWWGANEKLF	TRBV2	.	TRBJ1-4
ASSLAAQRGNRDTQY	TRBV5-1	TRBD2	TRBJ2-3
ASRGVSYNSPLH	TRBV27	.	TRBJ1-6
ASSSGQGVYTEAF	TRBV5-4	TRBD1	TRBJ1-1
ASRPLAGASYEQY	TRBV6-5	TRBD2	TRBJ2-7
AIRDRSGSEQY	TRBV10-3	TRBD2	TRBJ2-7
ASSSQAPGAGNTIY	TRBV7-8	.	TRBJ1-3
ASTTGQGVYEQY	TRBV2	TRBD1	TRBJ2-7
SVAGGEDEKLF	TRBV29-1	.	TRBJ1-4
ASSPTSGRATDTQY	TRBV4-3	TRBD2	TRBJ2-3
ASSNLAGAGGETQY	TRBV19	TRBD2	TRBJ2-5
ASSEGDYQPQH	TRBV5-8	.	TRBJ1-5
TSSPIPGRNYGYT	TRBV1	.	TRBJ1-2
ASSFFSSGQGSYEQY	TRBV7-8	TRBD1	TRBJ2-7
ASSPTANYGYT	TRBV18	.	TRBJ1-2
ASSLPGGHEQF	TRBV5-6	.	TRBJ2-1
ASRPADSYQPQH	TRBV6-5	.	TRBJ1-5
SVAEQAGDEKLF	TRBV29-1	.	TRBJ1-4
ASSRQGGNTEAF	TRBV6-5	TRBD1	TRBJ1-1
ASSLTGRDQPQH	TRBV19	.	TRBJ1-5
ASSRDRNNSPLH	TRBV27	TRBD1	TRBJ1-6
ASSDRVSTDTQY	TRBV25-1	.	TRBJ2-3
ASTYSGGNTEAF	TRBV6-5	.	TRBJ1-1
ASSAGRAAEKLF	TRBV5-4	.	TRBJ1-4